One and the same sample provided the 22 T cell receptor beta chains below, sequenced in a study of vaccination and CD4 T cells after COVID-19. Antigens for these TCRs are unknown. Treatment denoted: approximately 11-day PBMC culture with coronavirus spike peptide pools or control peptides (ViraFEST assay). The Oncomine TCR Beta short-read assay sequenced DNA from cultured CD4+ T cells. TCRdb ran MiXCR on the PCR reads and lists one entry per CDR3 protein. The sample consists of approximately 12,000 distinct CDR3 sequences, 50% to 55% of them appearing once. Source material: CD4+ T cells from blood, cultured in vitro. The receptor set was obtained from a human donor who had recovered from COVID-19.

The chain is built from TRBV18 and TRBJ2-3, with TRBD1 matching 9 bases. CDR1 KGHSH and CDR2 LQKENI come from the germline V gene. The CDR3 totals 15 residues. Trimming removed 3 bases from V and 4 bases from J; junction bases left unmatched: 5. CDR3 nucleotide sequence: TGTGCCAGCTCACCCCGGGACAGGGACGCAGATACGCAGTATTTT. As protein: CASSPRDRDADTQYF.

The chain recombines TRBV20-1 with TRBJ2-2; TRBD2 is a possible D gene (5 bases). CDR3 length: 13 residues. Trimming pared 3 bases from V and 4 bases from J, leaving 9 bases between. Germline CDR1 DFQATT, CDR2 SNEGSKA (reference sequence). The CDR3 nucleotides read TGCAGTGCTAGGCTAGCAGCCACCGGGGAGCTGTTTTTT. Translated: CSARLAATGELFF.

The rearrangement links TRBV6-1 to TRBJ2-3, with 8 bases identical to TRBD2. The trim removed 1 base at V and 4 bases at J, leaving 16 bases unmatched. Looked up from germline, CDR1 is MNHNS and CDR2 is SASEGT. The CDR3 has 19 residues. The DNA for the CDR3 is TGTGCCAGCAGTGAAGAGGCTACTAGAGGAGCGGGGGCCTCAGATACGCAGTATTTT. Translated: CASSEEATRGAGASDTQYF.

Regarding this clonotype: The junction and the germline gene differ at one end; a read error may be behind it. The chain joins TRBV11-2 to TRBJ1-5; D is unclear. The length of the CDR3 is 15 residues. Germline V CDR1 and CDR2: SGHAT, FQNNGV. CDR3 sequence (DNA): TGTGTCAGCAGCTTAGATTGGGTGTCCGGGTCTCCCCAGCATTTT. Amino acids: CVSSLDWVSGSPQHF.

V is TRBV6-2 or TRBV6-3 and J is TRBJ2-3, with TRBD2 as a possible D gene (6 bases). Per germline, CDR1 MNHEY and CDR2 SVGEGT. Deletions cut 6 bases from V and 4 bases from J, with 11 bases between. This CDR3 contains 13 residues. The CDR3 region is CASRPTSSDTQYF. CDR3 coding DNA: TGTGCCAGCAGGCCGACTAGTTCAGATACGCAGTATTTT.

The chain couples TRBV27 to TRBJ2-6; D is unresolved. CDR3 length equals 16 residues. Trimming cost V 6 bases and J 1 base, with 13 bases left between them. Germline-derived CDR1 and CDR2 are MNHEY and SMNVEV (reference sequence). The CDR3 loop is CASRPTGPSGANVLTF. The DNA of the CDR3 is TGTGCCAGCAGACCGACTGGTCCATCTGGGGCCAACGTCCTGACTTTC.

The rearrangement joins TRBV28 to TRBJ1-1; 9 bases fit TRBD1. Losses at the gene ends were 6 bases for V and 9 bases for J; bases not matched to a gene: 23. The CDR3 length is 18 residues. The germline CDR1 and CDR2 sequences are MDHEN and SYDVKM. The CDR3 DNA sequence: TGTGCCAGCAGAGACCCGGGACAGGGTGGGGGAATTGGTCAGAAAGCTTTCTTT. Translation gives CASRDPGQGGGIGQKAFF.

This clonotype was seen only a few times. The chain employs TRBV7-9 and TRBJ1-2; 7 nucleotides line up with TRBD1. V was pared by 0 bases and J by 7 bases, with 5 bases of the junction left unmatched. There are 14 residues in the CDR3. Germline V CDR1 and CDR2: SEHNR, FQNEAQ (reference sequence). CDR3 bases: TGTGCCAGCAGCTTAGCGACAGGGTCCGCTGGCTACACCTTC. Translation: CASSLATGSAGYTF.

This clonotype appeared a few times. This sequence joins TRBV5-4 and TRBJ2-3, with 11 bases that match TRBD2. Germline CDR1 and CDR2: SGHNT and YYREEE (reference sequence). The CDR3 spans 14 residues. The trim removed 4 bases at V and 7 bases at J, leaving 5 bases unmatched. The CDR3 nucleotides are TGTGCCAGCAGCAAAGGGACTAGCGGAAATACGCAGTATTTT. It is translated as CASSKGTSGNTQYF.

A few counts support this clonotype. The chain couples TRBV6-2 or TRBV6-3 to TRBJ2-1, with 7 bases fitting TRBD2. This CDR3 region has 15 residues. V dropped 8 bases and J dropped 0; count of bases not matched to a gene: 7. CDR1 and CDR2 from the germline V gene are MNHEY and SVGEGT. Here the CDR3 DNA reads TGTGCCAGCCGATTAGCGGGCGGCTCCTACAATGAGCAGTTCTTC. Translation: CASRLAGGSYNEQFF.

V gene TRBV7-3 combines with J gene TRBJ2-3, with D possibly TRBD2 on 5 matching bases. Per the germline V gene, CDR1 is SGHTA and CDR2 is FQGTGA. Trimming pared 0 bases from V and 9 bases from J, leaving 10 bases between. There are 13 residues in the CDR3. The CDR3 is CASSLTAASTQYF. The CDR3 DNA reads as TGTGCCAGCAGCTTAACTGCGGCTAGCACGCAGTATTTT.

The chain joins TRBV5-1 to TRBJ1-2, with 7 nucleotides matching TRBD1. Per the germline V gene, CDR1 is SGHRS and CDR2 is YFSETQ. This CDR3 has 15 amino acids. Trimming took 0 bases from V and 3 from J; bases not matched to a gene: 5. The CDR3 nucleotides are TGCGCCAGCAGCTTGGATTCTGGACAGGACTATGGCTACACCTTC. It codes for CASSLDSGQDYGYTF. Using reference TRBV5-1 and TRBJ1-2 for the parts outside the CDR3, the full variable domain is KAGVTQTPRYLIKTRGQQVTLSCSPISGHRSVSWYQQTPGQGLQFLFEYFSETQRNKGNFPGRFSGRQFSNSRSEMNVSTLELGDSALYLCASSLDSGQDYGYTFGSGTRLTVV.

The chain recombines TRBV5-6 with TRBJ1-1, with D maybe TRBD1 (6 bases). The V and J ends lost 4 bases and 1 base respectively, with 14 bases between them. The length of the CDR3 is 15 residues. CDR1 is SGHDT and CDR2 is YYEEEE in the germline V gene. The CDR3 reads CASSRQDYGNTEAFF. DNA for the CDR3: TGTGCCAGCAGCCGACAGGACTACGGGAACACTGAAGCTTTCTTT.

CDR3 loop: CASSFTGTGEGGTQYF. CDR3 coding DNA: TGTGCCAGCAGCTTCACCGGGACAGGGGAAGGGGGTACGCAGTATTTT. The V and J genes are TRBV28 and TRBJ2-3; 10 bases are shared with TRBD1. V shed 6 bases, J shed 8 bases, and the junction held 14 bases outside the gene matches. Germline V gene sequence: CDR1 MDHEN, CDR2 SYDVKM. CDR3 length: 16 amino acids. The full variable domain, rest sourced from reference TRBV28 and TRBJ2-3, is DVKVTQSSRYLVKRTGEKVFLECVQDMDHENMFWYRQDPGLGLRLIYFSYDVKMKEKGDIPEGYSVSREKKERFSLILESASTNQTSMYLCASSFTGTGEGGTQYFGPGTRLTVL.

The rearrangement links TRBV6-1 to TRBJ2-5, with TRBD1 matching 12 bases. The germline gives CDR1 MNHNS, CDR2 SASEGT. V shed 6 bases, J shed 5 bases, and the junction held 7 bases outside the gene matches. The CDR3 has 15 residues. CDR3 DNA sequence: TGTGCCAGCAGGAGGGACAGGGGGCCTTCGGAGACCCAGTACTTC. Protein product: CASRRDRGPSETQYF.

This chain uses TRBV14 with TRBJ1-1; 10 nucleotides line up with TRBD1. Losses at the gene ends were 4 bases for V and 4 bases for J; bases not matched to a gene: 6. The germline CDR1 and CDR2 sequences are SGHDN and FVKESK. This CDR3 is built from 15 residues. CDR3 in DNA: TGTGCCAGCAGCCCGTGGACAGGGGGAGGCACTGAAGCTTTCTTT. Residues: CASSPWTGGGTEAFF.

CDR3 nucleotide sequence: TGTGCCAGCTCACCAGATACGCGGGCTGGCTACGAGCAGTACTTC. This sequence encodes CASSPDTRAGYEQYF. V gene TRBV18 combines with J gene TRBJ2-7; the D gene is possibly TRBD2 (5 bases). This CDR3 has 15 amino acids. From germline, CDR1 is KGHSH and CDR2 LQKENI. Trimming left V 2 bases short and J 3 bases short, with 14 bases between.

The rearrangement joins TRBV20-1 to TRBJ1-2; TRBD1 matches 7 bases. CDR1 DFQATT and CDR2 SNEGSKA come from the germline V gene (reference sequence). The CDR3 spans 12 residues. Trimming removed 6 bases from V and 8 bases from J; junction bases left unmatched: 9. The CDR3 DNA follows: TGCAGTGCATTGACAGGGACAGTGGGCTACACCTTC. Residues: CSALTGTVGYTF.

This chain joins TRBV6-5 and TRBJ1-5; 8 bases agree with TRBD1. Germline V gene lookup returns CDR1 MNHEY and CDR2 SVGAGI. V shed 4 bases and J 7 bases; nucleotides not matched to a gene: 6. This CDR3 is built from 14 residues. Here the CDR3 reads CASSSDRGRQPQHF. The CDR3, as DNA: TGTGCCAGCAGTTCCGACAGGGGAAGACAGCCCCAGCATTTT.

The chain is built from TRBV18 and TRBJ1-1, with 9 bases lining up with TRBD1. The junction had 5 bases not matched to a gene; V was cut back by 6 bases and J by 0 bases. The CDR3 totals 15 residues. Per germline, CDR1 KGHSH and CDR2 LQKENI. For the CDR3, the DNA is TGTGCCAGCTCCGGGGGACAGGGAGTGAACACTGAAGCTTTCTTT. Translation gives CASSGGQGVNTEAFF. The full variable domain, with the rest looked up from reference TRBV18 and TRBJ1-1, is NAGVMQNPRHLVRRRGQEARLRCSPMKGHSHVYWYRQLPEEGLKFMVYLQKENIIDESGMPKERFSAEFPKEGPSILRIQQVVRGDSAAYFCASSGGQGVNTEAFFGQGTRLTVV.

The chain couples TRBV7-2 to TRBJ1-5; unclear D gene. Per germline, CDR1 SGHTA and CDR2 FQGNSA. Trimming removed 3 bases at V and 4 bases at J, with 7 bases between. The CDR3 extends over 13 amino acids. This CDR3 is CASSLSGNQPQHF. In DNA, the CDR3 is TGTGCCAGCAGCTTGTCCGGGAATCAGCCCCAGCATTTT.

A single count supports this clonotype. V is TRBV15 and J is TRBJ2-6; no definite D call. The CDR3 totals 14 residues. Trimming removed 0 bases from V and 2 bases from J, with 2 bases in between. CDR1 is LNHNV, CDR2 YYDKDF, per germline (reference sequence). CDR3 amino acids: CATSREAGANVLTF. CDR3 DNA: TGTGCCACCAGCAGAGAAGCTGGGGCCAACGTCCTGACTTTC.